This T cell receptor beta chain originates from a study of metastatic and nonmetastatic thyroid tumors. CDR3 size: 15 residues. The germline V and J ends were trimmed by 8 bases and 2 bases, with 19 bases remaining between them. Germline V lookup: CDR1 MNHNS, CDR2 SASEGT. Not a single patient had been given any form of treatment at any point before undergoing thyroid surgery. TCRdb re-called the PCR reads via MiXCR. The sample includes some 7,000 clones, 25% to 35% seen only once; the top ten take roughly 25%. The receptor was isolated from a male donor with papillary thyroid cancer or a benign thyroid nodule (not recorded which). Some clones in this sample may be carry-over from other donors' samples. This rearrangement joins TRBV6-1 to TRBJ2-7; D tentatively reads TRBD1 or TRBD2 (5 bases each). Sequenced: adjacent normal tissue. The CDR3: CASARGAVTPYEQYF. The CDR3 nucleotides read TGTGCCAGCGCGAGGGGCGCTGTAACCCCCTACGAGCAGTACTTC.